Below are 23 T cell receptor delta chains sequenced from a single sample in a study of gamma-delta chains in newborns, infants, children. TCRdb fed the reads into CATT to redo clone calling. This sample has around 4,800 delta-chain clones, with under 40% found just once. Input material: blood. These receptor sequences come from a child who received the measles vaccine.

The chain couples TRDV2 to TRDJ1, with 8 bases fitting TRDD2. The CDR3 is 19 amino acids. V shed 5 bases and J 1 base; nucleotides not matched to a gene: 20. CDR1 and CDR2 (germline): GEAIGNYY, EKD. In nucleotides, the CDR3 is TGTGCCTGTGCCCTCGCCTTCCTAGGGGGGTACGGGCCCACCGATAAACTCATCTTT. It specifies CACALAFLGGYGPTDKLIF.

The rearrangement links TRDV1 to TRDJ3; 8 positions agree with TRDD3. Trimming at V came to 2 bases and at J to 1 base, leaving 34 bases not matched to a gene. The germline V gene encodes CDR1 TSWWSYY and CDR2 QGS. The CDR3 is 28 residues long. The CDR3: CALGERGTSIWGTTTTRYSSWDTRQMFF. In DNA, the CDR3 is TGTGCTCTTGGGGAAAGGGGAACTTCTATCTGGGGGACAACTACGACCCGCTACTCATCCTGGGACACCCGACAGATGTTTTTC.

The chain links TRDV2 to TRDJ1; no firm D call. This CDR3 is 13 amino acids long. CDR1 and CDR2 from the germline V gene are GEAIGNYY and EKD. Trimming removed 2 bases from V and 0 bases from J, with 6 bases in between. The CDR3 nucleotides read TGTGCCTGTGACAGGGGCTACACCGATAAACTCATCTTT. Protein sequence: CACDRGYTDKLIF.

In this sample, this clone turned up a few times. The V and J genes are TRDV3 and TRDJ1, with TRDD3 identical over 7 bases. This CDR3 comprises 17 residues. Trimming took 4 bases from V and 0 from J; bases not matched to a gene: 17. Germline V CDR1 and CDR2: TVYSNPD, GDNSRS (reference sequence). CDR3 in amino acids: CASASRAGGKYTDKLIF. CDR3 sequence (DNA): TGTGCCTCCGCCAGTCGTGCTGGGGGGAAGTACACCGATAAACTCATCTTT.

The chain is built from TRDV1 and TRDJ1; D unresolved. The CDR3 totals 16 residues. V dropped 0 bases and J dropped 7 bases, with 18 bases sitting between them. The germline CDR1 and CDR2 sequences are TSWWSYY and QGS. In DNA, the CDR3 is TGTGCTCTTGGGGAACTAGAGGAGGGTTGGTCAATTAAACTCATCTTT. This codes for CALGELEEGWSIKLIF.

The chain uses TRDV2 and TRDJ3; 8 bases are shared with TRDD3. This CDR3 spans 20 amino acids. CDR1 GEAIGNYY and CDR2 EKD come from the germline V gene. V lost 0 bases and J lost 2; bases outside the gene matches: 11. The CDR3 sequence is CACDTVWDTRGPWDTRQMFF. The DNA for the CDR3 is TGTGCCTGTGACACCGTTTGGGATACGCGCGGCCCCTGGGACACCCGACAGATGTTTTTC.

The chain has TRDV3 and TRDJ1; D gene unclear. Germline values: CDR1 TVYSNPD, CDR2 GDNSRS (reference sequence). The CDR3 is 17 residues long. Trimming took 1 base from V and 0 from J, leaving 21 bases between them. The chain's CDR3 is CAFKSTSSDGYTDKLIF. The CDR3 DNA is TGTGCCTTTAAGAGCACGAGTTCCGACGGCTACACCGATAAACTCATCTTT.

This clone is deemed medium-sized (0.01 to 0.1%). The rearrangement joins TRAV29/DV5 to TRDJ1; a weak D match, TRDD3 (6 bases). Trimming stripped 0 bases from V and 6 bases from J, with 30 bases between. Germline CDR1 reads NSMFDY; CDR2 reads ISSIKDK. CDR3 length: 19 residues. In nucleotides, the CDR3 is TGTGCAGCAAGCGCGGTTCGTAGGTGGGAGGTGGGGGCCTACTATAAACTCATCTTT. This codes for CAASAVRRWEVGAYYKLIF.

This clone was seen only once. This chain connects TRAV29/DV5 to TRDJ3; 9 bases map to TRDD3. This CDR3 is built from 25 residues. Germline trimming cut 3 bases from V and 1 base from J; bases unmatched to any gene: 29. The germline gives CDR1 NSMFDY, CDR2 ISSIKDK. CDR3 in DNA: TGTGCAGCAACCATAGATTTCCTTTCCATCTGGGGGATCACCACCCCTTCCTGGGACACCCGACAGATGTTTTTC. The encoded protein is CAATIDFLSIWGITTPSWDTRQMFF.

The rearrangement joins TRDV1 to TRDJ1; TRDD3 agrees at 11 bases. The CDR3 is made up of 18 amino acids. Germline values: CDR1 TSWWSYY, CDR2 QGS. Germline trimming cut 6 bases from V and 11 bases from J; bases unmatched to any gene: 23. As DNA, the CDR3 is TGTGCTCTTGGTCCTGGGACGGCCTGGGGGATACCACCCCCCAGGCTCATCTTT. The encoded protein is CALGPGTAWGIPPPRLIF.

The chain couples TRDV3 to TRDJ1, with no clear D. Germline assignment: CDR1 TVYSNPD and CDR2 GDNSRS (reference sequence). The CDR3 totals 11 residues. V was shortened by 0 bases and J by 11 bases, with 13 bases between the two germline ends. This CDR3 reads CAFRSRVGLIF. DNA for the CDR3: TGTGCCTTTAGATCCAGGGTCGGGCTCATCTTT.

The rearrangement uses TRDV1 and TRDJ2, with TRDD3 as a possible D gene (5 bases). Trimming pared 3 bases from V and 1 base from J, leaving 18 bases between. The CDR3 has 18 amino acids. CDR1 TSWWSYY and CDR2 QGS come from the germline V gene. CDR3 residues: CALGDPGWEWDLTAQLFF. The CDR3 DNA is TGTGCTCTTGGGGACCCTGGGTGGGAGTGGGATTTGACAGCACAACTCTTCTTT.

This clone was seen a handful of times. The rearrangement links TRDV1 to TRDJ1; 9 bases match TRDD3. Germline assignment: CDR1 TSWWSYY and CDR2 QGS. The CDR3 is 19 amino acids. The ends lost 7 bases at V and 0 bases at J; junction bases unmatched: 18. CDR3 in amino acids: CALDLPPGLGDFYTDKLIF. The CDR3 nucleotides read TGTGCTCTTGATCTCCCTCCGGGCCTGGGGGATTTTTACACCGATAAACTCATCTTT.

V is TRDV1 and J is TRDJ1; TRDD3 matches 13 bases. The CDR3 is made up of 22 amino acids. Germline V CDR1 and CDR2: TSWWSYY, QGS. V gave up 2 bases and J gave up 10 bases; unmatched junction bases: 28. CDR3 sequence (DNA): TGTGCTCTTGGGGAAATAGGCTCCTTCCTACGTCTTAGTACTGGGGGATACGAGGTACTCATCTTT. Translation gives CALGEIGSFLRLSTGGYEVLIF.

The genes are TRDV3 and TRDJ1; TRDD3 is a possible D gene (5 bases). Trimming shortened V by 4 bases and J by 0 bases, and 9 bases separated the two germline ends. The V gene's germline CDR1 is TVYSNPD and CDR2 GDNSRS (reference sequence). This CDR3 contains 12 residues. The CDR3 region is CASPWDTDKLIF. In DNA form, the CDR3 reads TGTGCCTCCCCCTGGGACACCGATAAACTCATCTTT.

This clone was counted between two and nine times. A read error is the likely source, as a far larger clone sits one nucleotide away. Other DNA sequences from this sample encode an identical CDR3 as well. V is TRDV1 and J is TRDJ1; 9 bases line up with TRDD2. The germline V gene has CDR1 TSWWSYY and CDR2 QGS. V was clipped by 0 bases and J by 4 bases; unmatched bases: 18. The CDR3 sequence is 20 residues long. As DNA, the CDR3 is TGTGCTCTTGGGGAACTCAGCCTTCCTACAGGGGATTGCTTCTGCGATAAACTCATCTTT. Encoded protein: CALGELSLPTGDCFCDKLIF.

This clone was detected only a few times. DNA for the CDR3: TGTGCCTCCGCCACCTTATCCGGAATCCCGCGATACACCGATAAACTCATCTTT. This encodes CASATLSGIPRYTDKLIF. This chain links TRDV3 with TRDJ1; D gene uncertain. This CDR3 has 18 amino acids. Germline loops: CDR1 TVYSNPD, CDR2 GDNSRS (reference sequence). V dropped 4 bases and J dropped 0 bases, with 27 bases sitting between them.

This clone was seen more than once but under ten times. The chain recombines TRDV1 with TRDJ1; 12 nucleotides match TRDD3. The CDR3 loop spans 20 amino acids. Germline lookup yields CDR1 TSWWSYY and CDR2 QGS. The J segment lost 3 bases and the V segment lost 0 bases, leaving 14 bases of the junction unmatched. The DNA of the CDR3 is TGTGCTCTTGGGGAACTGGTCCTCGCCTACTGGGGGATACCGGCCGATAAACTCATCTTT. This translates into CALGELVLAYWGIPADKLIF.

Worth noting for this clone: A much larger clone differs from this one at a single base, so this may be a read error. This chain uses TRDV1 with TRDJ1; weak D call: TRDD3 (9 bases). The CDR3 is 23 residues long. Looked up from germline, CDR1 is TSWWSYY and CDR2 is QGS. The CDR3 nucleotides are TGTGCTCTTGGGGAATCCCCTCCTCCTTACTTCCTACGGAGGGGCTGGGGGATTAATAAACTCACCTTT. Translation gives CALGESPPPYFLRRGWGINKLTF.

This clone showed up just once. The gene calls are TRDV1 and TRDJ1, with TRDD3 matching over 12 bases. Trimming removed 1 base from V and 2 bases from J; junction bases left unmatched: 47. Germline V gene data show CDR1 as TSWWSYY and CDR2 as QGS. This CDR3 has 31 residues. CDR3 in DNA: TGTGCTCTTGGGGAACCTTGTCCCCGGCCCTTGTACTGGGGGATACTCAGGTCGGGTTGTGGTGGTCTGGAACCGACCGATAAACTCATCTTT. Residues: CALGEPCPRPLYWGILRSGCGGLEPTDKLIF.

This clone was counted a few times. The chain links TRAV29/DV5 to TRDJ1, with TRDD3 as a possible D gene (6 bases). Trimming cost V 4 bases and J 1 base, with 29 bases left between them. Germline CDR1 is NSMFDY and CDR2 is ISSIKDK. The CDR3 covers 19 residues. CDR3 in DNA: TGTGCAGCATCCCCACCCTCCACTGGGTCCCGGTGGGGCACCGATAAACTCATCTTT. Translation: CAASPPSTGSRWGTDKLIF. The whole variable domain, filled in from reference TRAV29/DV5 and TRDJ1, reads DQQVKQNSPSLSVQEGRISILNCDYTNSMFDYFLWYKKYPAEGPTFLISISSIKDKNEDGRFTVFLNKSAKHLSLHIVPSQPGDSAVYFCAASPPSTGSRWGTDKLIFGKGTRVTVEP.

The sample holds a few counts of this clone. The V gene is TRAV29/DV5, the J gene TRDJ1; TRDD3 is a possible D gene (7 bases). The germline V and J ends were trimmed by 0 bases and 0 bases, with 21 bases remaining between them. Germline V gene data show CDR1 as NSMFDY and CDR2 as ISSIKDK. CDR3 length: 18 residues. The DNA for the CDR3 is TGTGCAGCAAGCGTTACTGTCCTACTGGGGACTTACACCGATAAACTCATCTTT. This encodes CAASVTVLLGTYTDKLIF.

V and J are TRDV1 and TRDJ1; 10 nucleotides line up with TRDD3. The CDR3 spans 21 residues. V lost 1 base, J lost 4 bases, and 21 bases stayed unmatched. Germline V gene lookup returns CDR1 TSWWSYY and CDR2 QGS. CDR3 DNA sequence: TGTGCTCTTGGGGAACGGGAATGGGAGCCCTGGGGGATAGAAGGAGACGATAAACTCATCTTT. This gives the protein CALGEREWEPWGIEGDDKLIF.